The 12 T cell receptor beta chains below come from one sample, sequenced in a study of OX40 agonist ivuxolimab in advanced cancers. Assay used: immunoSEQ multiplex PCR; TCRdb lists only in-frame clones, some missing. The sample holds roughly 41,000 clones, 82% seen once. The sequences come from CD4+ or CD8+ T cells sorted from blood, collected in a trial of the OX40 agonist ivuxolimab. Receptors were obtained from an adult with an advanced solid tumor such as melanoma, head and neck, liver or kidney cancer.

This clone was recorded a few times. V gene TRBV21-1 combines with J gene TRBJ1-4; the table assigns TRBD1, which was not confirmed against the DNA. TRBV21-1 counts as a pseudogene. The CDR3 has 10 residues. The CDR3 DNA reads TGTGCCGCCAGTTCGGAAAAACTGTTTTTT. It translates to CAASSEKLFF.

The V gene is TRBV2, the J gene TRBJ1-1, with D perhaps matching TRBD1 (6 bases). V was trimmed by 4 bases and J by 5 bases, leaving 14 bases between them. Germline V lookup: CDR1 SNHLY, CDR2 FYNNEI. This CDR3 is 14 amino acids long. The CDR3 bases are TGTGCCAGCAGTGCCAGGGGTTTTTGGACTGAAGCTTTCTTT. It codes for CASSARGFWTEAFF.

The chain employs TRBV7-2 and TRBJ1-1; weak D call: TRBD1 (6 bases). Germline V gene data show CDR1 as SGHTA and CDR2 as FQGNSA. The CDR3 consists of 15 residues. V lost 5 bases to trimming and J lost 10 bases, with 23 bases between them. The CDR3 DNA sequence: TGTGCCAGCAGCCCCCCAAGGGGGGTACCTGAGGTAGCTTTCTTT. It encodes CASSPPRGVPEVAFF.

For this clone: At one boundary the junction diverges from the germline segment, which might be a read error. The genes are TRBV7-7 and TRBJ2-2; possibly TRBD1 for D (5 bases). The CDR3 runs to 13 residues. Germline V gives CDR1 SSHAT, CDR2 FNYEAQ (reference sequence). The CDR3 is CASSLVRGGELFF. DNA of the CDR3: TGTGCTAGCAGCTTAGTAAGGGGCGGGGAGCTGTTTTTT.

The chain combines TRBV9 with TRBJ2-7; D is possibly TRBD1 (6 bases). The V end was cut by 0 bases, the J end by 5 bases, with 12 bases between. Germline V lookup: CDR1 SGDLS, CDR2 YYNGEE. This CDR3 comprises 14 residues. The CDR3 region has the DNA TGTGCCAGCAGCGTAGGAGGGGGTGGAAACGAGCAGTACTTC. It translates to CASSVGGGGNEQYF.

This clone is medium-sized within its sample. Relative to the germline gene, one junction end is altered; a read error may explain this. The V and J genes are TRBV7-7 and TRBJ2-5; no clear D. Germline assignment: CDR1 SSHAT and CDR2 FNYEAQ (reference sequence). This CDR3 comprises 16 residues. Here the CDR3 reads CASSPGRTVKVETQYF. CDR3 nucleotide sequence: TGTGCTAGCAGCCCCGGCCGGACGGTCAAGGTGGAGACCCAGTACTTC. Full variable domain (missing parts from reference TRBV7-7 and TRBJ2-5): GAGVSQSPRYKVTKRGQDVTLRCDPISSHATLYWYQQALGQGPEFLTYFNYEAQPDKSGLPSDRFSAERPEGSISTLTIQRTEQRDSAMYRCASSPGRTVKVETQYFGPGTRLLVL.

This chain uses TRBV30 with TRBJ2-7; D unresolved. V was pared by 3 bases and J by 5 bases, with 8 bases between. The CDR3 loop spans 11 amino acids. In germline, CDR1 is GTSNPN, CDR2 SVGIG (reference sequence). In nucleotides, the CDR3 is TGTGCCTGGAGGCATCAAGACGAGCAGTACTTC. Amino acid sequence: CAWRHQDEQYF.

The V and J genes are TRBV10-3 and TRBJ2-7, with no clear D. The CDR3 length is 11 residues. The V gene's germline CDR1 is ENHRY and CDR2 SYGVKD. Trimming stripped 4 bases from V and 7 bases from J, with 8 bases between. CDR3 sequence reads: CAISAGREQYF. The CDR3, as DNA: TGTGCCATCAGTGCTGGGCGGGAGCAGTACTTC.

This clone was counted between two and nine times. The genes are TRBV9 and TRBJ2-5, with D tentatively TRBD1 (7 bases). The V end lost 0 bases, the J end lost 5 bases, and 17 bases lay between the germline ends. Germline assignment: CDR1 SGDLS and CDR2 YYNGEE. The CDR3 is made up of 16 amino acids. The CDR3 region is CASSVGQGGLFETQYF. The CDR3 nucleotides are TGTGCCAGCAGCGTAGGCCAGGGGGGCCTATTCGAGACCCAGTACTTC.

The chain employs TRBV11-2 and TRBJ2-4, with 7 bases identical to TRBD1. CDR3 length: 15 residues. Germline V gene data show CDR1 as SGHAT and CDR2 as FQNNGV. The ends lost 1 base at V and 6 bases at J; junction bases unmatched: 6. CDR3 region: CASSLGQGSRNIQYF. The CDR3 DNA reads as TGTGCCAGCAGCTTAGGACAGGGAAGTAGAAACATTCAGTACTTC.

J is TRBJ2-7 and V is TRBV5-1; D not certain. The CDR3 length is 16 residues. Deletions cut 0 bases from V and 1 base from J, with 14 bases between. The V gene's germline CDR1 is SGHRS and CDR2 YFSETQ. The CDR3 reads CASSLGATSLSYEQYF. DNA for the CDR3: TGCGCCAGCAGCTTGGGAGCTACCAGTTTGTCCTACGAGCAGTACTTC.

The chain is built from TRBV18 and TRBJ2-5; D call uncertain. The CDR3 has 12 residues. Between the trimmed V and J ends, which lost 3 bases and 2 bases, there was a span of 4 bases. Per germline, CDR1 KGHSH and CDR2 LQKENI. The CDR3 coding sequence is TGTGCCAGCTCACCGAAGCAAGAGACCCAGTACTTC. Translation: CASSPKQETQYF.